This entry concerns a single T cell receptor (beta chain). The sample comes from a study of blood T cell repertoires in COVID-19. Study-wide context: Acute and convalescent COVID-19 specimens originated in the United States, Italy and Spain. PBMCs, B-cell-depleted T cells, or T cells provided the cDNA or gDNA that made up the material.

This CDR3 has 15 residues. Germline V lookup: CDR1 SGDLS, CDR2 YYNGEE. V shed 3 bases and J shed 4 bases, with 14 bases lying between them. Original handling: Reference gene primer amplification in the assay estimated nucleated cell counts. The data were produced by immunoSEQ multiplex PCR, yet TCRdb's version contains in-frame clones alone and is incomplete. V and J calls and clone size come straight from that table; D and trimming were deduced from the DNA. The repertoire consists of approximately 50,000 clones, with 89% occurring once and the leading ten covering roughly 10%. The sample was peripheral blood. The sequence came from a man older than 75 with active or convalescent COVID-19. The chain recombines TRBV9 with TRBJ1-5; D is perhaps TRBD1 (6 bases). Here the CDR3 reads CASSAGQSGNQPQHF. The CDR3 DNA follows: TGTGCCAGCAGCGCTGGACAGTCGGGTAATCAGCCCCAGCATTTT.